This TCR beta chain was identified in a study of T cells in Graves' hyperthyroidism and ophthalmopathy. Study-level results: Before onset, ophthalmopathy was predicted by the model a median approximately 6.5 months earlier. The majority of expanded thyroid clonotypes above 0.001 also appeared in blood.

This clonotype has ten or more counts. Its antigen is not known. Researchers took RNA transcripts and amplified the TCR beta CDR3 regions from them. Researchers ran a first-round RT-PCR on the TCR CDR3 using the HTBI primer set. TCRdb ran MiXCR on the multiplex PCR reads and lists one entry per CDR3 protein. The sample lists around 380,000 distinct CDR3 sequences; roughly 12% were seen once. The sequence derives from a man aged 25 to 45 with Graves' hyperthyroidism that later progressed to Graves' ophthalmopathy. Sequenced material: blood.

CDR3 nucleotides: TGCAGTGCTAGAGCTCTCCAGGCGAACACCGGGGAGCTGTTTTTT. Its translation: CSARALQANTGELFF. This chain uses TRBV20-1 with TRBJ2-2; D is uncertain. The germline V gene has CDR1 DFQATT and CDR2 SNEGSKA (reference sequence). Deletions cut 1 base from V and 0 bases from J, with 9 bases between. The CDR3 is 15 residues long.